The T cell receptor (beta chain) under discussion was sequenced for a study of cytomegalovirus exposure and HLA in healthy donors (dated 2017 in TCRdb). Regarding the research as a whole: The roughly 670 repertoires of the first cohort and the 120 validation repertoires were produced on the same platform, according to a later analysis. Along with the approximately 620-subject first cohort, a separate validation cohort of approximately 110 different subjects was used. The aim of the study was to test whether cataloging public T cell receptors could identify signatures of past pathogen exposure. To predict cytomegalovirus infection status, the study combined high-throughput TCR immunosequencing, statistical association of individual TCRs with disease status, and machine learning.

Comment on this clone: No antigen is known for it. Base qualities are not provided; no much larger clone lies one nucleotide away.

CDR1 is given as MNHEY and CDR2 as SVGAGI, both from the germline V gene. Unmatched junction bases come to 5, with V trimmed by 2 bases and J by 5 bases. The CDR3, from cysteine to phenylalanine, totals 15 residues. Only CDR3 DNA is held: 45 bases, read in frame from base 1. The full study reports these points: A total of about 180 TCR beta chains were listed by the study as associated with cytomegalovirus. Across donors, most TCR sequences were observed very rarely, whereas some public TCRs were present in many individuals. Cytomegalovirus status was reported to be diagnosed by the classifier with high specificity and sensitivity in both the original and validation cohorts. The authors suggested that the approach could potentially be extended to other disease states and immunological phenotypes. A few of the identified cytomegalovirus-associated TCR beta chains were confirmed in vitro to be specific for cytomegalovirus antigens. A later analysis found that TCRs clustered in the first cohort also tended to co-occur in the 120 validation repertoires, with more than 90% of cluster scores above 0. A later analysis had no HLA typing for the validation cohort, so co-occurrence there was scored across all 110 or so repertoires.

Receptors were amplified or captured by the immunoSEQ multiplex PCR assay. Turning to the authors' computational methods: A statistical classification framework was built for diagnosing cytomegalovirus status from the catalog of TCR beta chain sequences. TCRdb obtained this table from immuneACCESS and retained in-frame rearrangements with V and J assigned. These tables miss some clones; where compared with another copy, unresolved V genes account for less than half of the shortfall, and the remainder is unexplained. V and J calls and clone size are those listed in that table; D and trimming were worked out from the DNA. For this sample the table gives approximately 300,000 clones, of which around 86% were detected only once. The top ten hold 0.84% of the sample. Separate from the approximately 690-subject first cohort, the validation cohort of more than 90 subjects was the group to which the donors belonged.

The chain is assembled from TRBV6-5 and TRBJ2-3; 9 bases in between match TRBD2. This TCR was sampled from a woman under 30 in good health and CMV-seronegative. Sequenced sample: PBMCs. The DNA is TGTGCCAGCAGTTACGGGGGCGGGAGGGAAGATACGCAGTATTTT. This codes for CASSYGGGREDTQYF.